This passage covers 3 T cell receptor beta chains from one sample sequenced in a study of regulatory T cells in long-lasting Graves disease (dated by TCRdb to about 2021). The time point label corresponds to: newly diagnosed GD, antithyroid drugs for less than 3 months. For both TCR sequencing and RNA sequencing, RNA was extracted from PBMCs in TRIzol. Library preparation employed multiplex PCR. The reads were generated on an Illumina HiSeq 4000. CDR3 regions were amplified by Arm-PCR with iRepertoire HTBI primers to construct TCR beta libraries. The raw public reads went through TCRdb reprocessing: fastp at Q25, MiXCR clone calling, in-frame beta chains kept. Each record represents a unique CDR3 protein, reported with the most common genes and DNA among its rows. The sample table records 450,000 to 500,000 distinct CDR3 sequences; around 15% of these occur just once. Clones ranked in the top ten supply 10% to 15% of the sample.

The sample also formed part of further work on T cells in Graves' hyperthyroidism and ophthalmopathy.

The source was peripheral blood mononuclear cells (PBMCs), collected at new diagnosis, from a patient treated with antithyroid drugs. The receptors shown here come from a man between 35 and 55 years old with Graves disease. Donor details come from another sample of the same person, matched by shared clones.

This clonotype was seen at least ten times. The CDR3 DNA reads as TGTGCCAGCATGGGGTCCCAAGAGACCCAGTACTTC. It encodes CASMGSQETQYF. The chain links TRBV2 to TRBJ2-5, with no clear D. The ends were cut back, 7 bases at V and 1 base at J, with 7 bases in the middle. CDR3 length equals 12 residues. CDR1 is SNHLY, CDR2 FYNNEI, per germline.

V is TRBV6-2 or TRBV6-3 and J is TRBJ2-3; no clear D gene. Between the trimmed V and J ends, which lost 4 bases and 8 bases, there was a span of 13 bases. This CDR3 spans 13 amino acids. The germline V gene has CDR1 MNHEY and CDR2 SVGEGT. CDR3: CASSSSKKGTQYF. The CDR3 DNA sequence: TGTGCCAGCAGTTCTTCTAAGAAGGGTACGCAGTATTTT.

This clonotype was seen a few times. The chain couples TRBV28 to TRBJ2-1, with TRBD2 as a possible D gene (5 bases). V was clipped by 8 bases and J by 10 bases, with 12 bases between them. The CDR3 is 11 amino acids. Germline V gives CDR1 MDHEN, CDR2 SYDVKM. CDR3 in DNA: TGTGCCAGCTCGGGCGGGCCGGAGCAGTTCTTC. It is translated as CASSGGPEQFF.